The 11 T cell receptor beta chains below were found in one sample sequenced in a study of blood T cell repertoires in COVID-19 (dated by TCRdb to 2018 to 2020). Receptor amplification or capture employed the immunoSEQ multiplex PCR assay. Here the immuneACCESS table is served through TCRdb, limited to in-frame sequences with V and J called. Missing clones are a known gap in these copies; in checked studies unresolved V genes cover under half, and the rest lacks a known reason. For this sample there are roughly 200,000 clones; about 86% appear just once. The top ten clones comprise less than 3.5% of the sample. Sequencing was carried out using peripheral blood. The receptors here all came from a woman in her 30s with active or convalescent COVID-19.

The chain recombines TRBV5-8 with TRBJ2-7, with 13 bases aligning to TRBD2. The J segment lost 4 bases and the V segment lost 3 bases, leaving 7 bases of the junction unmatched. Germline V gene sequence: CDR1 SGHTS, CDR2 YDEGEE. The CDR3 runs to 16 residues. The CDR3 here is CASSSPRTSGSYEQYF. CDR3 coding DNA: TGTGCCAGCAGCTCGCCCCGGACTAGCGGGAGTTACGAGCAGTACTTC. The whole variable domain, filled in from reference TRBV5-8 and TRBJ2-7, reads EAGVTQSPTHLIKTRGQQATLRCSPISGHTSVYWYQQALGLGLQFLLWYDEGEERNRGNFPPRFSGRQFPNYSSELNVNALELEDSALYLCASSSPRTSGSYEQYFGPGTRLTVT.

V usage is TRBV25-1 and J usage is TRBJ1-4; 7 bases match TRBD1. From germline, CDR1 is MGHDK and CDR2 SYGVNS. V shed 10 bases and J 8 bases; nucleotides not matched to a gene: 16. The CDR3 is made up of 15 amino acids. CDR3 sequence (DNA): TGTGCCACCGCTCCTGGACAGGCCCACGGGGAAAAACTGTTTTTT. It translates to CATAPGQAHGEKLFF.

This clone was counted a single time. The chain combines TRBV19 with TRBJ1-1, with D possibly TRBD1 on 6 matching bases. Trimming took off 6 bases at V and 5 bases at J, with 10 bases between the two ends. The CDR3 has 12 residues. From germline, CDR1 is LNHDA and CDR2 SQIVND (reference sequence). The CDR3 reads CASSPTGTEAFF. In DNA, the CDR3 is TGTGCCAGTAGCCCGACAGGAACTGAAGCTTTCTTT. Filled out from reference TRBV19 and TRBJ1-1, the complete variable domain reads DGGITQSPKYLFRKEGQNVTLSCEQNLNHDAMYWYRQDPGQGLRLIYYSQIVNDFQKGDIAEGYSVSREKKESFPLTVTSAQKNPTAFYLCASSPTGTEAFFGQGTRLTVV.

CDR3 protein: CASSYSPDRGFSEAFF. CDR3 nucleotide sequence: TGTGCCAGCAGTTACTCCCCCGACAGGGGGTTTTCTGAAGCTTTCTTT. The chain uses TRBV6-2 or TRBV6-3 and TRBJ1-1; 9 nucleotides match TRBD1. CDR1 MNHEY and CDR2 SVGEGT come from the germline V gene. V dropped 0 bases and J dropped 6; count of bases not matched to a gene: 8. The CDR3 extends over 16 amino acids.

The rearrangement uses TRBV25-1 and TRBJ2-1; 8 bases agree with TRBD2. The CDR3 has 17 amino acids. Germline V lookup: CDR1 MGHDK, CDR2 SYGVNS. After removal of 2 bases from V and 9 bases from J, the junction contained 15 bases not matched to a gene. CDR3 loop: CASSEPSLAVRGGEQFF. CDR3 coding DNA: TGTGCCAGCAGTGAACCTTCACTAGCGGTGCGGGGAGGTGAGCAGTTCTTC.

V and J are TRBV30 and TRBJ2-1; 10 nucleotides agree with TRBD2. Per the germline V gene, CDR1 is GTSNPN and CDR2 is SVGIG (reference sequence). The V gene end was trimmed by 2 bases and the J gene end by 15 bases; junction bases not matched to a gene: 13. The CDR3 has 14 residues. CDR3 DNA: TGTGCCTGGAGTAGGGCTAGCGGGGGAAATGTGGGGTTCTTC. Amino acid sequence: CAWSRASGGNVGFF.

CDR3 protein: CASSLPAGGQPQHF. Written as DNA, the CDR3 is TGTGCCAGCAGTTTACCGGCAGGGGGCCAGCCCCAGCATTTT. This sequence joins TRBV28 and TRBJ1-5; 8 positions match TRBD1. Germline V gives CDR1 MDHEN, CDR2 SYDVKM. The length of the CDR3 is 14 residues. J was trimmed by 7 bases and V by 2 bases; bases with no gene match: 4.

The V and J genes are TRBV14 and TRBJ2-5; D is ambiguous. The V gene lost 3 bases and the J gene lost 5 bases, with 16 bases spanning the gap. The CDR3 runs to 15 residues. Germline V gene data show CDR1 as SGHDN and CDR2 as FVKESK. The CDR3 is CASSQGSWAEETQYF. The CDR3, as DNA: TGTGCCAGCAGCCAGGGTTCCTGGGCAGAGGAGACCCAGTACTTC.

V gene TRBV3-1 (or the pseudogene TRBV3-2) combines with J gene TRBJ1-6; maybe TRBD1 (6 bases). Germline V gene lookup returns CDR1 LGHDT and CDR2 YNNKEL (reference sequence). This CDR3 comprises 14 residues. Trimming removed 4 bases at V and 9 bases at J, with 13 bases between. CDR3 region: CASSPMTGRSPLHF. In DNA form, the CDR3 reads TGTGCCAGCAGCCCTATGACAGGACGTTCACCCCTCCACTTT.

This sequence joins TRBV24-1 and TRBJ1-6, with TRBD1 as a possible D gene (6 bases). This CDR3 region has 15 residues. CDR1 and CDR2 (germline): KGHDR, SFDVKD. V lost 4 bases and J 10 bases, leaving 16 bases between the germline ends. The CDR3 spells CATSDRDRLRSPLHF. CDR3 DNA sequence: TGTGCCACCAGTGACCGAGACAGGCTTCGCTCACCCCTCCACTTT.

The chain combines TRBV30 with TRBJ1-2; D is unresolved. Germline V gene lookup returns CDR1 GTSNPN and CDR2 SVGIG (reference sequence). There are 13 residues in the CDR3. The ends were cut back, 1 base at V and 2 bases at J, with 8 bases in the middle. The CDR3 spells CAWSGDTNYGYTF. CDR3 in DNA: TGTGCCTGGAGTGGCGACACCAACTATGGCTACACCTTC.